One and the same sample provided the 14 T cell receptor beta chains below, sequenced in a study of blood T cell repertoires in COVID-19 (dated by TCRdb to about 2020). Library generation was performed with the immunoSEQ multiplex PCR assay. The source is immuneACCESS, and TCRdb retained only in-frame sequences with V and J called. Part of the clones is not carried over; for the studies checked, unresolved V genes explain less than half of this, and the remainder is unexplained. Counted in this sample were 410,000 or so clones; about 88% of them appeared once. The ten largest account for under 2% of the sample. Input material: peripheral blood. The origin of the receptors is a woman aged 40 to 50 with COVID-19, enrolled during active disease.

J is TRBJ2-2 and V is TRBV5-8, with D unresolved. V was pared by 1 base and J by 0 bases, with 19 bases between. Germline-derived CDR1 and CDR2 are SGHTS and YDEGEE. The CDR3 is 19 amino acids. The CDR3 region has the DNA TGTGCCAGCAGCTTGTGGAGTGGCCCGCGGCAGTCGAACACCGGGGAGCTGTTTTTT. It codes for CASSLWSGPRQSNTGELFF.

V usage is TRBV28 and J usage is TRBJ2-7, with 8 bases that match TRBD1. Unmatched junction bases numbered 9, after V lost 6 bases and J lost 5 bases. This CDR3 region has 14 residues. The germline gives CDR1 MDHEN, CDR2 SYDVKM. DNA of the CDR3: TGTGCCAGCAGCTCTGACCTGGACAGGGACGAGCAGTACTTC. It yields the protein CASSSDLDRDEQYF.

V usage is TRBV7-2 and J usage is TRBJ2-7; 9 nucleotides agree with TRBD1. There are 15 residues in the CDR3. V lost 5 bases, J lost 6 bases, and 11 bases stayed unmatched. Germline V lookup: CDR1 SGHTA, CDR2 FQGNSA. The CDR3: CASSASGTGIFEQYF. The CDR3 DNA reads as TGTGCCAGCAGCGCGTCCGGGACAGGGATCTTCGAGCAGTACTTC.

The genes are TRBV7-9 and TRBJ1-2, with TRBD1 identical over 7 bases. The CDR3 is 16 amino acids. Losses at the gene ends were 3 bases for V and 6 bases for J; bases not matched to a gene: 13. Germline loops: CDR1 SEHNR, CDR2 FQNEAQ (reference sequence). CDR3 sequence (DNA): TGTGCCAGCAGCTTTACCGGTAGAGGACAGGCTAATGGCTACACCTTC. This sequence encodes CASSFTGRGQANGYTF.

The CDR3 DNA reads TGTGCCAGCAGCCCCGAGGCGGGGAGCGGCAAGACCCAGTACTTC. Protein sequence: CASSPEAGSGKTQYF. The chain uses TRBV5-5 and TRBJ2-5; possible D gene TRBD2, 6 bases. From germline, CDR1 is SGHKS and CDR2 YYEKEE (reference sequence). Trimming took 4 bases from V and 6 from J, leaving 19 bases between them. There are 15 residues in the CDR3.

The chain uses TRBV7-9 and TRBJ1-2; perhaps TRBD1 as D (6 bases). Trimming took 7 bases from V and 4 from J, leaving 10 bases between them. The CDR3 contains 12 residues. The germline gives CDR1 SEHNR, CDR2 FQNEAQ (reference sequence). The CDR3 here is CASNRDLYGYTF. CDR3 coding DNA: TGTGCCAGCAACAGGGACCTCTATGGCTACACCTTC.

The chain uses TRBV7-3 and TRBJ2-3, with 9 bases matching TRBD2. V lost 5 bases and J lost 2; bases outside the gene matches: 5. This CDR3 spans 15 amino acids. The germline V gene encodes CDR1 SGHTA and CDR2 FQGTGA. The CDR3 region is CASSRAGGATDTQYF. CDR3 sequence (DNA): TGTGCCAGCAGCAGGGCGGGGGGGGCCACAGATACGCAGTATTTT.

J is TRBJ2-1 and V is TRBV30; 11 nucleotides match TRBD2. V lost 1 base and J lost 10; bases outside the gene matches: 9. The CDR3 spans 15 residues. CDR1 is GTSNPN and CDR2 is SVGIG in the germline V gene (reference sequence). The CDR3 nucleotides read TGTGCCTGGAGTGGACTAGCGGGAAGCATTAGGGAGCAGTTCTTC. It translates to CAWSGLAGSIREQFF.

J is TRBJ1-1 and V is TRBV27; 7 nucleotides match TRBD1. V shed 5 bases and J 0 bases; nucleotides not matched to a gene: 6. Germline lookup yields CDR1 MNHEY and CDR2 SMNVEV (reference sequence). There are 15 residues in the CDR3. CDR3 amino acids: CASSLTGTVNTEAFF. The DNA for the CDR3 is TGTGCCAGCAGTCTCACCGGGACAGTGAACACTGAAGCTTTCTTT.

The CDR3 region is CASSQESAQAGVYGYTF. The CDR3, as DNA: TGCGCCAGCAGCCAAGAATCGGCGCAGGCAGGGGTGTATGGCTACACCTTC. The chain employs TRBV4-1 and TRBJ1-2; D possibly corresponds to TRBD1 (6 bases). V shed 0 bases and J shed 5 bases, with 19 bases lying between them. The CDR3 is made up of 17 amino acids. Germline V gives CDR1 MGHRA, CDR2 YSYEKL.

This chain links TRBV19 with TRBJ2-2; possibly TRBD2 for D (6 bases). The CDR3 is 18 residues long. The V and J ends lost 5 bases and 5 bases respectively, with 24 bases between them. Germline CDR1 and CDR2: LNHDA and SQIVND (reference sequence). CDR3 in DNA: TGTGCCAGTAGTCCGGCAGGGTGGGACTTGAAAAGGACCGGGGAGCTGTTTTTT. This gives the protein CASSPAGWDLKRTGELFF.

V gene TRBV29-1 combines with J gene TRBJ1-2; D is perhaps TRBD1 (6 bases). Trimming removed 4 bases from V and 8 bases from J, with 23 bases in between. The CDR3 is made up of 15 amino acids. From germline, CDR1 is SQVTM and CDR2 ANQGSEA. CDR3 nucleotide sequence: TGCAGCGTTGGGGGATTGGGACACCAAGTGGGGGGCTACACCTTC. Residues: CSVGGLGHQVGGYTF.

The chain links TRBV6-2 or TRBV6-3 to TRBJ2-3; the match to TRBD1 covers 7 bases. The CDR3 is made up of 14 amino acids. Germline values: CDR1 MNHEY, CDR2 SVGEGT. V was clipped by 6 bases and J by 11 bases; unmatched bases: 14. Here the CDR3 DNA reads TGTGCCAGCAGCCCAGGACAGGCCTGGGGGAGGCAGTATTTT. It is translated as CASSPGQAWGRQYF.

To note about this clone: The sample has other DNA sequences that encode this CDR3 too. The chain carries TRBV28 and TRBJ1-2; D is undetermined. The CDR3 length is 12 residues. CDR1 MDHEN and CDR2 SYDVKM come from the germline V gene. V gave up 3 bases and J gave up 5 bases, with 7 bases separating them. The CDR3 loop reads CASSFSGYGYTF. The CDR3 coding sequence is TGTGCCAGCAGTTTCTCGGGGTATGGCTACACCTTC.